This is a list of T cell receptor beta chains from one sample in a study of PD-L1 blockade in urothelial cancer. Data came from immunoSEQ multiplex PCR; TCRdb stores just in-frame clones and leaves some out. The sample includes tens of thousands of clones, around 84% of them seen just once. This specimen was PBMCs, taken around atezolizumab (anti-PD-L1) treatment. The source is a woman between 70 and 85 years old with urothelial cancer. Each CDR3 is given with its conserved first and last residue. A D gene is named only where the DNA matches it firmly. Rows may omit the clone size; those that give it use once, few, many or a size class.

CAWSPDRGLGGGQYF | TGTGCCTGGAGTCCGGACAGGGGGTTGGGAGGGGGGCAGTATTTT | TRBD1 | - | TRBJ2-3 | TRBV30
CATSIQEGTEAFF | TGTGCCACCAGCATACAGGAGGGCACTGAAGCTTTCTTT | - | - | TRBJ1-1 | TRBV15
CASGKGYESEKLFF | TGTGCCAGCGGAAAGGGGTATGAGTCTGAAAAACTGTTTTTT | - | - | TRBJ1-4 | TRBV11-2
CSVEGQGRTGELFF | TGCAGCGTTGAGGGACAGGGCCGAACCGGGGAGCTGTTTTTT | TRBD1 | once | TRBJ2-2 | TRBV29-1
CASSYTGGRAEAFF | TGTGCCAGCAGCTATACAGGGGGTAGGGCTGAAGCTTTCTTT | TRBD1 | - | TRBJ1-1 | TRBV5-4
CASSFVQGSGDTF | TGCGCCAGCAGCTTTGTTCAGGGTTCCGGCGACACCTTC | - | - | TRBJ1-2 | TRBV5-1
CASSPPWASGGSYEQYF | TGTGCCAGCTCACCACCCTGGGCTAGCGGGGGATCTTACGAGCAGTACTTC | TRBD2 | once | TRBJ2-7 | TRBV18
CAISESGGQPQHF | TGTGCCATCAGTGAGTCGGGGGGTCAGCCCCAGCATTTT | - | few | TRBJ1-5 | TRBV10-3
CASSLEQGFNYGYTF | TGCGCCAGCAGCTTGGAACAGGGATTTAACTATGGCTACACCTTC | - | - | TRBJ1-2 | TRBV5-1
CASSLEVSGKFTDTQYF | TGTGCCAGCAGCTTAGAAGTAAGCGGGAAATTCACAGATACGCAGTATTTT | TRBD2 | - | TRBJ2-3 | TRBV7-9
CASSVVHTDTQYF | TGTGCCAGCAGCGTAGTACACACAGATACGCAGTATTTT | - | - | TRBJ2-3 | TRBV9
CAWSKGLAGSSYNEQFF | TGTGCCTGGAGTAAAGGACTAGCGGGTAGCTCCTACAATGAGCAGTTCTTC | TRBD2 | once | TRBJ2-1 | TRBV30
CASSGSAGNTGELFF | TGCGCCAGCAGTGGGTCGGCAGGCAACACCGGGGAGCTGTTTTTT | - | - | TRBJ2-2 | TRBV10-1
CASTLRPGVTGELFF | TGTGCCAGCACCCTTCGTCCGGGGGTGACCGGGGAGCTGTTTTTT | - | - | TRBJ2-2 | TRBV2
CASSEDRGYTQYF | TGTGCCAGCAGTGAGGACAGGGGATATACGCAGTATTTT | TRBD1 | - | TRBJ2-3 | TRBV6-4
CASSPRTVDSPLHF | TGTGCCAGCAGCCCTCGGACAGTTGATTCACCCCTCCACTTT | - | - | TRBJ1-6 | TRBV7-9
CASRTRDTWNEQYF | TGTGCCAGCAGGACTCGGGACACATGGAACGAGCAGTACTTC | - | - | TRBJ2-7 | TRBV5-6
CASSWGAGVNTEAFF | TGTGCCAGCAGCTGGGGAGCGGGGGTGAACACTGAAGCTTTCTTT | - | - | TRBJ1-1 | TRBV11-2
CASSPAGGSYNEQFF | TGTGCCAGCTCACCTGCAGGGGGGTCCTACAATGAGCAGTTCTTC | - | once | TRBJ2-1 | TRBV18
CASSSTGGVYEQYF | TGTGCCAGCAGTTCAACAGGGGGGGTTTACGAGCAGTACTTC | - | - | TRBJ2-7 | TRBV6-5
CASSVGTSRAAEQFF | TGTGCCAGCAGCGTGGGGACTAGCCGAGCGGCGGAGCAGTTCTTC | TRBD2 | - | TRBJ2-1 | TRBV5-6
CASSLDRGYPQGTGELFF | TGTGCCAGCAGCTTGGACAGGGGGTACCCCCAGGGCACCGGGGAGCTGTTTTTT | TRBD1 | few | TRBJ2-2 | TRBV5-6
CASSGPGWRPQHF | TGTGCCAGCAGTGGACCGGGGTGGCGGCCCCAGCATTTT | - | - | TRBJ1-5 | TRBV2
CATVTGGSYNEQFF | TGTGCCACCGTGACAGGGGGATCGTACAATGAGCAGTTCTTC | TRBD1 | - | TRBJ2-1 | TRBV25-1
CASSRPGDREWNTEAFF | TGTGCCAGCAGCCGGCCCGGGGACAGGGAGTGGAACACTGAAGCTTTCTTT | TRBD1 | - | TRBJ1-1 | TRBV7-2
CASSTGGGSGTQYF | TGTGCCAGCAGCACAGGGGGGGGCAGTGGGACCCAGTACTTC | - | - | TRBJ2-5 | TRBV5-5
CASSHVWGQGRNEQFF | TGCGCCAGCAGCCACGTGTGGGGACAGGGGCGGAATGAGCAGTTCTTC | TRBD1 | - | TRBJ2-1 | TRBV10-1
CASSRETGAQETQYF | TGTGCCAGCAGCCGCGAGACGGGAGCTCAAGAGACCCAGTACTTC | - | - | TRBJ2-5 | TRBV7-6
CASSDEGRIFDTQYF | TGTGCCAGCAGTGACGAGGGGAGGATTTTTGATACGCAGTATTTT | - | - | TRBJ2-3 | TRBV6-1
CASSRESFNEQFF | TGCGCCAGCAGCCGGGAAAGTTTCAATGAGCAGTTCTTC | - | - | TRBJ2-1 | TRBV5-1
CASSQDLQVYGYTF | TGTGCCAGCAGCCAAGATTTGCAGGTCTATGGCTACACCTTC | - | - | TRBJ1-2 | TRBV4-2
CASSQERRGATNIQYF | TGTGCCAGCAGCCAAGAAAGGCGGGGGGCCACGAACATTCAGTACTTC | TRBD2 | - | TRBJ2-4 | TRBV4-2
CASSRREETQYF | TGTGCCAGCAGCAGGAGGGAAGAGACCCAGTACTTC | - | - | TRBJ2-5 | TRBV7-2
CASSLVPGQTQETQYF | TGTGCCAGCAGCTTAGTTCCTGGACAGACACAAGAGACCCAGTACTTC | - | - | TRBJ2-5 | TRBV7-2
CASSPGQVSTQYF | TGTGCCAGCAGCCCAGGACAGGTCTCGACCCAGTACTTC | TRBD1 | - | TRBJ2-5 | TRBV6-5
CAWSFQGFPKNIQYF | TGTGCCTGGAGTTTTCAGGGGTTTCCCAAAAACATTCAGTACTTC | - | - | TRBJ2-4 | TRBV30
CASSSLAGVDTQYF | TGTGCCAGCAGCTCTCTAGCGGGGGTGGATACGCAGTATTTT | TRBD2 | - | TRBJ2-3 | TRBV11-2
CASSARLGGSSYNEQFF | TGTGCCAGCAGCGCTCGCCTTGGGGGGTCATCCTACAATGAGCAGTTCTTC | - | - | TRBJ2-1 | TRBV13
CASSLGQGTDTQYF | TGTGCCAGCAGCCTCGGACAGGGAACAGATACGCAGTATTTT | TRBD1 | - | TRBJ2-3 | TRBV11-2
CASSLYEQYF | TGTGCCAGCAGCCTCTACGAGCAGTACTTC | - | - | TRBJ2-7 | TRBV6-5
CASSPLRTLTNTQYF | TGTGCCAGCAGTCCCCTGCGGACACTCACAAATACGCAGTATTTT | - | - | TRBJ2-3 | TRBV27
CASSRTSGSAYEQYF | TGTGCCAGCAGCCGAACTAGCGGGAGTGCCTACGAGCAGTACTTC | TRBD2 | once | TRBJ2-7 | TRBV28
CASSRLTGSSSPLHF | TGTGCCAGCAGTCGCCTGACAGGGAGTAGTTCACCCCTCCACTTT | TRBD1 | - | TRBJ1-6 | TRBV6-5
CASGGQGEKLFF | TGTGCCAGCGGAGGACAGGGGGAAAAACTGTTTTTT | TRBD1 | - | TRBJ1-4 | TRBV2
CASSQERAGLTDTQYF | TGCGCCAGCAGCCAAGAAAGAGCGGGCCTCACAGATACGCAGTATTTT | - | - | TRBJ2-3 | TRBV4-3